The 17 T cell receptor beta chains below come from one sample, sequenced in a study of CD8+ T cells in alopecia areata. Sample treatment: oral pan-JAK inhibitor, 5-10 mg twice daily. Isolated RNA was reverse transcribed into cDNA used as the sequencing template. The repertoire was sequenced with immunoSEQ multiplex PCR; TCRdb's copy has only in-frame clones and lacks some. The sample includes approximately 140,000 clones, around 83% seen only once; the top ten take roughly 13%. Sequencing was performed on CD8+ T cells sorted from blood, taken at week 4, from a patient treated with tofacitinib. The receptors stem from a human donor with alopecia areata.

The CDR3 sequence: CATQYTSGTTYEQYF. DNA for the CDR3: TGTGCCACCCAGTATACTAGCGGGACAACCTACGAGCAGTACTTC. The rearrangement joins TRBV19 to TRBJ2-7; TRBD2 agrees at 10 bases. The CDR3 sequence is 15 residues long. After removal of 10 bases from V and 2 bases from J, the junction contained 11 bases not matched to a gene. The V gene's germline CDR1 is LNHDA and CDR2 SQIVND (reference sequence).

The chain has TRBV7-8 and TRBJ1-5; possibly TRBD1 for D (6 bases). The germline CDR1 and CDR2 sequences are SGHVS and FQNEAQ. The CDR3 consists of 13 residues. V was clipped by 5 bases and J by 6 bases, with 11 bases between them. The CDR3 reads CASSREGVQPQHF. CDR3 DNA: TGTGCCAGCAGCAGAGAGGGGGTTCAGCCCCAGCATTTT.

The gene calls are TRBV7-3 and TRBJ2-3; either TRBD1 or TRBD2 may supply D (6 bases each). CDR1 and CDR2 from the germline V gene are SGHTA and FQGTGA. V gave up 0 bases and J gave up 9 bases, with 10 bases separating them. This CDR3 has 13 residues. The CDR3 loop is CASSLTLGGTQYF. The CDR3 DNA reads TGTGCCAGCAGCTTAACGTTAGGGGGGACGCAGTATTTT.

The rearrangement links TRBV7-9 to TRBJ2-6; no firm D call. With 2 bases removed from V and 0 bases from J, the gap between germline ends came to 5 bases. The CDR3 is made up of 15 amino acids. CDR1 SEHNR and CDR2 FQNEAQ come from the germline V gene (reference sequence). The DNA of the CDR3 is TGTGCCAGCAGCTTAATCTCCTCTGGGGCCAACGTCCTGACTTTC. Its translation is CASSLISSGANVLTF.

The count of this clone is one. The same CDR3 can be traced to other DNA sequences in this sample. Here the CDR3 reads CASSQVGTEAFF. CDR3 bases: TGCGCCAGCAGCCAAGTAGGAACTGAAGCTTTCTTT. The V and J genes are TRBV4-1 and TRBJ1-1; D remains ambiguous. CDR1 MGHRA and CDR2 YSYEKL come from the germline V gene. The CDR3 runs 12 residues. Trimming pared 1 base from V and 5 bases from J, leaving 5 bases between.

This chain connects TRBV30 to TRBJ2-5; D possibly corresponds to TRBD2 (5 bases). The germline V gene has CDR1 GTSNPN and CDR2 SVGIG (reference sequence). CDR3 size: 15 residues. V was clipped by 8 bases and J by 0 bases, with 19 bases between them. The CDR3 here is CALIAFVAYQETQYF. CDR3 in DNA: TGTGCCCTTATCGCCTTTGTAGCGTACCAAGAGACCCAGTACTTC.

The V and J genes are TRBV29-1 and TRBJ1-1, with D uncertain. CDR1 is SQVTM and CDR2 is ANQGSEA in the germline V gene. This CDR3 region has 12 residues. The V and J ends lost 3 bases and 0 bases respectively, with 5 bases between them. CDR3 DNA: TGCAGCGTTGATATTGTGAACACTGAAGCTTTCTTT. Its translation: CSVDIVNTEAFF.

The chain recombines TRBV7-9 with TRBJ1-1; 7 positions agree with TRBD1. Germline trimming cut 2 bases from V and 6 bases from J; bases unmatched to any gene: 9. This CDR3 is built from 15 residues. Germline values: CDR1 SEHNR, CDR2 FQNEAQ (reference sequence). CDR3 amino acids: CASSLNSQGWAEAFF. The DNA of the CDR3 is TGTGCCAGCAGCTTAAATTCACAGGGGTGGGCTGAAGCTTTCTTT.

V and J are TRBV6-5 and TRBJ2-7, with D perhaps matching TRBD1 (6 bases). Germline V CDR1 and CDR2: MNHEY, SVGAGI. The V end lost 2 bases, the J end lost 7 bases, and 12 bases lay between the germline ends. The CDR3 is 13 amino acids. The CDR3 DNA reads as TGTGCCAGCAGTTACGCGCACAGGGCTGAGCAGTACTTC. It specifies CASSYAHRAEQYF.

This chain connects TRBV29-1 to TRBJ2-7; either TRBD1 or TRBD2 may fit D (5 bases each). V was pared by 1 base and J by 3 bases, with 13 bases between. The CDR3 length is 14 residues. In germline, CDR1 is SQVTM, CDR2 ANQGSEA. CDR3 amino acids: CSVEGGDAIYEQYF. In nucleotides, the CDR3 is TGCAGCGTTGAAGGAGGGGACGCAATCTACGAGCAGTACTTC.

The table lists this clone with a count of one. CDR3 in amino acids: CAWRASRGRVVNEQFF. The CDR3 DNA sequence: TGTGCCTGGAGGGCTTCCAGGGGGCGGGTGGTCAATGAGCAGTTCTTC. The chain carries TRBV30 and TRBJ2-1, with TRBD1 identical over 8 bases. V was pared by 3 bases and J by 6 bases, with 13 bases of the junction left unmatched. This CDR3 is 16 amino acids long. Germline V gives CDR1 GTSNPN, CDR2 SVGIG (reference sequence).

Sample share makes this clone medium-sized. The chain has TRBV7-9 and TRBJ2-7; D is perhaps TRBD1 (6 bases). Trimming left V 5 bases short and J 1 base short, with 18 bases between. The CDR3 consists of 16 residues. In germline, CDR1 is SEHNR, CDR2 FQNEAQ (reference sequence). The CDR3 DNA sequence: TGTGCCAGCAGCGCCCGCCCCGGGACAAGTTCCTACGAGCAGTACTTC. This codes for CASSARPGTSSYEQYF.

The chain is built from TRBV29-1 and TRBJ2-3; 9 bases line up with TRBD2. CDR1 is SQVTM, CDR2 ANQGSEA, per germline. This CDR3 is built from 15 residues. V lost 3 bases and J lost 1; bases outside the gene matches: 5. CDR3: CSVEVAGDGTDTQYF. DNA for the CDR3: TGCAGCGTTGAGGTAGCGGGGGATGGCACAGATACGCAGTATTTT.

V is TRBV27 and J is TRBJ2-2; D is ambiguous. V gave up 6 bases and J gave up 9 bases, with 11 bases separating them. The CDR3 spans 12 residues. CDR1 and CDR2 from the germline V gene are MNHEY and SMNVEV (reference sequence). CDR3 nucleotides: TGTGCCAGCAGCTTGCACCGGCGGGAGCTGTTTTTT. Its translation: CASSLHRRELFF.

The rearrangement links TRBV12-5 to TRBJ2-1; D call uncertain. V lost 5 bases and J lost 4, with 12 bases in between. The CDR3 is 14 amino acids. CDR1 LGHNT and CDR2 FRNRAP come from the germline V gene. DNA for the CDR3: TGTGCTAGTGGTCCCCGAGGTATATACAATGAGCAGTTCTTC. Protein sequence: CASGPRGIYNEQFF.

This chain connects TRBV2 to TRBJ2-7; 10 bases map to TRBD1. The CDR3 sequence is 16 residues long. Germline CDR1 SNHLY, CDR2 FYNNEI. Unmatched junction bases numbered 13, after V lost 6 bases and J lost 5 bases. CDR3 sequence reads: CASSSAGTGVLDEQYF. In nucleotides, the CDR3 is TGTGCCAGCAGCTCAGCCGGGACAGGGGTTCTCGACGAGCAGTACTTC.

The chain links TRBV15 to TRBJ2-6; 9 bases fit TRBD1. Germline V CDR1 and CDR2: LNHNV, YYDKDF (reference sequence). The CDR3 spans 19 residues. J was trimmed by 0 bases and V by 0 bases; bases with no gene match: 6. The CDR3 DNA is TGTGCCACCAGCAGAGATCCCGACAGGGGGACCTCTGGGGCCAACGTCCTGACTTTC. Translation gives CATSRDPDRGTSGANVLTF.